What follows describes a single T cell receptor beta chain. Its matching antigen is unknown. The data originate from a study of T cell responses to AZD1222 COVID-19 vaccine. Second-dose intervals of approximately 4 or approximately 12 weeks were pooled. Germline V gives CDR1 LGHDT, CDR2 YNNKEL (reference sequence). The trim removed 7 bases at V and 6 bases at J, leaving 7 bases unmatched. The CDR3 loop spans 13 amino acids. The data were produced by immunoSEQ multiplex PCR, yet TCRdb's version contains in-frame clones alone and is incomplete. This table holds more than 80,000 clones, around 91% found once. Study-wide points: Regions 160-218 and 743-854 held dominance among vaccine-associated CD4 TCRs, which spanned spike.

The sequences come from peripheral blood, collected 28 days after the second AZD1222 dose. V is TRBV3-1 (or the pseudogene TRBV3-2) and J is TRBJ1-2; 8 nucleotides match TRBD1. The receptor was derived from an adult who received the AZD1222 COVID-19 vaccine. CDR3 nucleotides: TGTGCCAGCACCGAGACAGGGGCCAATGGCTACACCTTC. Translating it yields CASTETGANGYTF.